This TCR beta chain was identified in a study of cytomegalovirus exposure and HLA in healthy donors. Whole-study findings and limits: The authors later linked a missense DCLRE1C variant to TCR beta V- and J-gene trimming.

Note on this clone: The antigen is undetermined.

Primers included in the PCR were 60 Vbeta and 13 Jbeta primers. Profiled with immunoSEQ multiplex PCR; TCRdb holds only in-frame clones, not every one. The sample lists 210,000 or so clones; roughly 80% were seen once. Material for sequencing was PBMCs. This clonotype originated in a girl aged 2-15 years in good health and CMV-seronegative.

The CDR3 coding sequence is TGTGCCAGCAGCACCCCCACCGGGACAGCCCCCTACGAGCAGTACTTC. Translated: CASSTPTGTAPYEQYF. The chain carries TRBV11-2 and TRBJ2-7; 7 bases fit TRBD1. Germline assignment: CDR1 SGHAT and CDR2 FQNNGV. V lost 5 bases and J lost 2; bases outside the gene matches: 12. The CDR3 loop spans 16 amino acids.